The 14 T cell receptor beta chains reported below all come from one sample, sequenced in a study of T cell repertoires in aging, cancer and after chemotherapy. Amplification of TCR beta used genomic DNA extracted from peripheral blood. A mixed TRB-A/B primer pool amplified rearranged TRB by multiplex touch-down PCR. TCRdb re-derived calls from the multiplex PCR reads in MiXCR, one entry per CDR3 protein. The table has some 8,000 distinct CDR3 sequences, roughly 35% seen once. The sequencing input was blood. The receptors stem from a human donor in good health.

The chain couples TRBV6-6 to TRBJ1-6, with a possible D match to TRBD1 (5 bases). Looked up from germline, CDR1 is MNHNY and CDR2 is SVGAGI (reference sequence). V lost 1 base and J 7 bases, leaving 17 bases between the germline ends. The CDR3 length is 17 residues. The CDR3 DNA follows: TGTGCCAGCAGTTACTTCGAGTCCGGGGCCCTCAATTCACCCCTCCACTTT. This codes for CASSYFESGALNSPLHF.

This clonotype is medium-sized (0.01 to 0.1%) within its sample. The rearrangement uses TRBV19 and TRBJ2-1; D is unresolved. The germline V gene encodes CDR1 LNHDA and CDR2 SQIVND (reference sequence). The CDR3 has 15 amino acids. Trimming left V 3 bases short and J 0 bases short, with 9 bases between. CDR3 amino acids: CASSIRASSYNEQFF. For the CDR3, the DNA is TGTGCCAGTAGTATCCGGGCGAGCTCCTACAATGAGCAGTTCTTC.

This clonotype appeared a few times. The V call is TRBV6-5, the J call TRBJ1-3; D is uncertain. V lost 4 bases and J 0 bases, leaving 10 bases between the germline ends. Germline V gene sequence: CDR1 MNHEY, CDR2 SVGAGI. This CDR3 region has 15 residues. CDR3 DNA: TGTGCCAGCAGTTCCCGACGGATCTCTGGAAACACCATATATTTT. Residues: CASSSRRISGNTIYF.

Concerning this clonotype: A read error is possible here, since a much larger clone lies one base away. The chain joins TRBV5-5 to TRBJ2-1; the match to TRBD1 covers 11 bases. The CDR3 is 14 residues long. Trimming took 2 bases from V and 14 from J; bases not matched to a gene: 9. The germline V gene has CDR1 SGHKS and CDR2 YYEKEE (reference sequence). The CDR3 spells CASSLRTGGLEEFF. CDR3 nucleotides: TGTGCCAGCAGCTTAAGGACAGGGGGCTTGGAGGAGTTCTTC.

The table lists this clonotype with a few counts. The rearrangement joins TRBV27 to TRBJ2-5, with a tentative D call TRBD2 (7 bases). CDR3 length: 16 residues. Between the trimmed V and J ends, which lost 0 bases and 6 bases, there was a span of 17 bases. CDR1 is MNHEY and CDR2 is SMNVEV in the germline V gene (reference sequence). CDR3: CASSLSLSGGGKTQYF. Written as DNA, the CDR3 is TGTGCCAGCAGTTTATCTTTATCGGGGGGCGGAAAGACCCAGTACTTC.

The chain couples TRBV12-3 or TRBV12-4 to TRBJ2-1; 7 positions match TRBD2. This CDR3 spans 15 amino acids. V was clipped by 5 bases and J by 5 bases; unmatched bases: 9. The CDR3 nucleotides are TGTGCCAGCAGTCCGGAATTAGCGGGTGACAATGAGCAGTTCTTC. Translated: CASSPELAGDNEQFF.

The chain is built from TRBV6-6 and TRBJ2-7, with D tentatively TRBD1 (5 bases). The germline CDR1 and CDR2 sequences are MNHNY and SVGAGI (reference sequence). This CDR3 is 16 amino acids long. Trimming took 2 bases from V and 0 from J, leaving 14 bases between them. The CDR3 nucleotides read TGTGCCAGCAGTTACAGGGGCGTTGCCCGCTCCTACGAGCAGTACTTC. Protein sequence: CASSYRGVARSYEQYF.

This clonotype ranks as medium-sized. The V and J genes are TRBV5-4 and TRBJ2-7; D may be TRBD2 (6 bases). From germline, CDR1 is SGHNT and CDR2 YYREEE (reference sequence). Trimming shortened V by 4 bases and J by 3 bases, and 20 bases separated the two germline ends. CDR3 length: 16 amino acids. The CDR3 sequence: CASSPGGAAGLYEQYF. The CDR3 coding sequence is TGTGCCAGCAGCCCCGGCGGGGCGGCAGGCCTCTACGAGCAGTACTTC.

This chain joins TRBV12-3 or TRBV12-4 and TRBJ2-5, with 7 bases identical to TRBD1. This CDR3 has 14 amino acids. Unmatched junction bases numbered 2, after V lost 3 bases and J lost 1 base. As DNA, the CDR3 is TGTGCCAGCAGTTTGGCAGGGGGCCAAGAGACCCAGTACTTC. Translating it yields CASSLAGGQETQYF.

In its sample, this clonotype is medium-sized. CDR3 protein: CASSIDLAGGDTQYF. The CDR3 coding sequence is TGTGCCAGTAGTATAGATTTGGCTGGAGGGGATACGCAGTATTTT. This sequence joins TRBV19 and TRBJ2-3; tentatively, D is TRBD2 (6 bases). CDR1 is LNHDA and CDR2 is SQIVND in the germline V gene (reference sequence). Trimming took 0 bases from V and 6 from J, leaving 13 bases between them. The CDR3 has 15 amino acids.

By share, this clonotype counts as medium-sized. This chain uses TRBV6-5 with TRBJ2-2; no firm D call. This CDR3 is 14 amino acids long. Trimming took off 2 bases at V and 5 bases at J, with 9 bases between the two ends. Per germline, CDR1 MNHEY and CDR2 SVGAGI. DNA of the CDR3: TGTGCCAGCAGTTACGACTCTGGTACCGGGGAGCTGTTTTTT. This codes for CASSYDSGTGELFF.

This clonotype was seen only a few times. The DNA of the CDR3 is TGTGCCAGCAGTTTTATTCCTAGCGGGAGGGGAGAGCAGTACTTC. This sequence encodes CASSFIPSGRGEQYF. V and J are TRBV27 and TRBJ2-7, with 12 bases fitting TRBD2. The V and J ends lost 3 bases and 7 bases, in that order; junction bases with no gene match: 7. The CDR3 covers 15 residues. The germline V gene encodes CDR1 MNHEY and CDR2 SMNVEV (reference sequence).

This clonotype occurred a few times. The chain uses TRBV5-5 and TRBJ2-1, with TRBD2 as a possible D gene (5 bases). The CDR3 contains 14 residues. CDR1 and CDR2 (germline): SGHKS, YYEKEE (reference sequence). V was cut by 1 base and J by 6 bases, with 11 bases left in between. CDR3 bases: TGTGCCAGCAGCTTGCAGGCTAGCATCAATGAGCAGTTCTTC. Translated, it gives CASSLQASINEQFF.

The CDR3 DNA sequence: TGCGCCAGCAGTCCTTTAACGGACTTGTACAATGAGCAGTTCTTC. Translated: CASSPLTDLYNEQFF. This rearrangement joins TRBV4-1 to TRBJ2-1, with D tentatively TRBD2 (5 bases). Germline V gives CDR1 MGHRA, CDR2 YSYEKL. The CDR3 loop spans 15 amino acids. V was shortened by 6 bases and J by 4 bases, with 16 bases between the two germline ends.